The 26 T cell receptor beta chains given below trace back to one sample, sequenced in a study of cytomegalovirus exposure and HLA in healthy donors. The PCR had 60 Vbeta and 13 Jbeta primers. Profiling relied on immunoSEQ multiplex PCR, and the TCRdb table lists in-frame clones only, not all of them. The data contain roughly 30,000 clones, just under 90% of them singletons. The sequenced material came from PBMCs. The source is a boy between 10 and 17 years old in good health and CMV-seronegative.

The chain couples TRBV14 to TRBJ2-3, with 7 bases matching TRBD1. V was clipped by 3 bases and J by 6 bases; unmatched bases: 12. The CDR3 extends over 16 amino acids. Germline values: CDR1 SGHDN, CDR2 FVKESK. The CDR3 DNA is TGTGCCAGCAGCCAGGGACAGTCTCGCCTTCTGGATACGCAGTATTTT. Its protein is CASSQGQSRLLDTQYF.

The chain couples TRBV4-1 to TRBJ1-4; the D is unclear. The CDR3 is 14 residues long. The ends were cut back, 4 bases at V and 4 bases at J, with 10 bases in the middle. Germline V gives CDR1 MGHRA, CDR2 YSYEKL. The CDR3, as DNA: TGCGCCAGCAGCCCCGGGAGGTTTAATGAAAAACTGTTTTTT. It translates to CASSPGRFNEKLFF.

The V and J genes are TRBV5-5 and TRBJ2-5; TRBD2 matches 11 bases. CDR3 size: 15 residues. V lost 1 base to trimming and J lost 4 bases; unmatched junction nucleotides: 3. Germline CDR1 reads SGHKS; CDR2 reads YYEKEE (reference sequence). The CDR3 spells CASSLLTSGAETQYF. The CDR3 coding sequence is TGTGCCAGCAGCTTGTTGACTAGCGGGGCAGAGACCCAGTACTTC.

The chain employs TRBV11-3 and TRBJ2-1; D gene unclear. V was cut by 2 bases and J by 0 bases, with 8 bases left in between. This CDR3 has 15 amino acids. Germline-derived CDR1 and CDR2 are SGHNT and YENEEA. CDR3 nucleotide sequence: TGTGCCAGCAGCTTAACTATGAGCTCCTACAATGAGCAGTTCTTC. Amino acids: CASSLTMSSYNEQFF.

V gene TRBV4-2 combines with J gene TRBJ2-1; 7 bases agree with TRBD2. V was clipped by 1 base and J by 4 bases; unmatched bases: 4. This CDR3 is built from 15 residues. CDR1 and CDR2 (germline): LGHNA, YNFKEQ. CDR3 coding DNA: TGTGCCAGCAGCCAAGGGGGGGGTACTTACAATGAGCAGTTCTTC. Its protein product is CASSQGGGTYNEQFF.

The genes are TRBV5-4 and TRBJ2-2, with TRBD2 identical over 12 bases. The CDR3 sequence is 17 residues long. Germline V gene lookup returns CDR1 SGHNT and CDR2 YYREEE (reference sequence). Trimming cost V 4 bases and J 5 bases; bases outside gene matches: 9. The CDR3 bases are TGTGCCAGCAGCGCCACGACTAGCGGGGGAAGGACCGGGGAGCTGTTTTTT. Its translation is CASSATTSGGRTGELFF.

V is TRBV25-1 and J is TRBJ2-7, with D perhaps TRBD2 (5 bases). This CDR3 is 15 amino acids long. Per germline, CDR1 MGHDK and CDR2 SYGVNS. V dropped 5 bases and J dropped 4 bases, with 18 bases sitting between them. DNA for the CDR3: TGTGCCAGCAGTACCTCGGGGTCCAACCCTTACGAGCAGTACTTC. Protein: CASSTSGSNPYEQYF.

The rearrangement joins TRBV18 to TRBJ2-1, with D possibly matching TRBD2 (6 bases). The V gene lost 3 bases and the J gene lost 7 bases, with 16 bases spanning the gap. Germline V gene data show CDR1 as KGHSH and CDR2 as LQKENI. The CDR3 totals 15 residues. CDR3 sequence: CASSPRLDPGNEQFF. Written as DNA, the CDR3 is TGTGCCAGCTCACCTCGACTAGATCCGGGGAATGAGCAGTTCTTC.

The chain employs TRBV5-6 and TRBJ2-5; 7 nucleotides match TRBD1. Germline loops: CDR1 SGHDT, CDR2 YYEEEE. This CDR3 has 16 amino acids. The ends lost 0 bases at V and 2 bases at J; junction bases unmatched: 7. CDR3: CASSLGQGIQQETQYF. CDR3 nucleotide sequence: TGTGCCAGCAGCTTGGGACAGGGTATACAGCAAGAGACCCAGTACTTC.

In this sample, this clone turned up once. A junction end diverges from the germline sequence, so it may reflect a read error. The CDR3 region has the DNA TGTGCCAGTAGTATCCAAAAGGACACTGAGTACAATCAGCCCCAGCAGTTT. This codes for CASSIQKDTEYNQPQQF. This chain links TRBV19 with TRBJ1-5, with D possibly matching TRBD1 (5 bases). The germline gives CDR1 LNHDA, CDR2 SQIVND (reference sequence). The CDR3 spans 17 residues.

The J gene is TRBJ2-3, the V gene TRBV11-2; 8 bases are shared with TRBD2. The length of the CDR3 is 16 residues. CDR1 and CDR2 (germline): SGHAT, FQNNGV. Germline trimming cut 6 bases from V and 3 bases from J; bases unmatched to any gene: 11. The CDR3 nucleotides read TGTGCCAGCAGTGGGGTCGGCGGGGGGACAACAGATACGCAGTATTTT. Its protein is CASSGVGGGTTDTQYF.

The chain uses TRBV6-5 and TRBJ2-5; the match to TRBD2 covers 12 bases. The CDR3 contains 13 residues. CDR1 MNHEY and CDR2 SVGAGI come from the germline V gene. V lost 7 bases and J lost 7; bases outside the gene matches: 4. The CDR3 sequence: CASTASGGGTQYF. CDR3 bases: TGTGCCAGCACGGCTAGCGGGGGGGGGACCCAGTACTTC.

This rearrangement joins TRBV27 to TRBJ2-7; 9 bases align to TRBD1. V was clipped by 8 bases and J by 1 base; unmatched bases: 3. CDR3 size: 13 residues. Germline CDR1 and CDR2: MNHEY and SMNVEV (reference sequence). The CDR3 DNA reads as TGTGCCAGCGGACAGGGGCTTTCCTACGAGCAGTACTTC. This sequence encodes CASGQGLSYEQYF.

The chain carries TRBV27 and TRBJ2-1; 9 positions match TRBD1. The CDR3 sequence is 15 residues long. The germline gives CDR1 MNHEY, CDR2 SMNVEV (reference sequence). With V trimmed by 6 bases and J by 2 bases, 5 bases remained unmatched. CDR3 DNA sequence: TGTGCCAGCAGGACAGGACAGGGGCCCTACAATGAGCAGTTCTTC. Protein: CASRTGQGPYNEQFF.

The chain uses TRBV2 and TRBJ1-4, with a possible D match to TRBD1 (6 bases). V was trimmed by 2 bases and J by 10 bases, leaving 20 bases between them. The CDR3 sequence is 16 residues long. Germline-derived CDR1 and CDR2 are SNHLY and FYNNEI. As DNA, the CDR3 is TGTGCCAGCAGTGAAAGGGGGAGCGTTGAAAGCAGAAAACTGTTTTTT. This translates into CASSERGSVESRKLFF. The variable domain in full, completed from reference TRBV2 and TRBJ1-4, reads EPEVTQTPSHQVTQMGQEVILRCVPISNHLYFYWYRQILGQKVEFLVSFYNNEISEKSEIFDDQFSVERPDGSNFTLKIRSTKLEDSAMYFCASSERGSVESRKLFFGSGTQLSVL.

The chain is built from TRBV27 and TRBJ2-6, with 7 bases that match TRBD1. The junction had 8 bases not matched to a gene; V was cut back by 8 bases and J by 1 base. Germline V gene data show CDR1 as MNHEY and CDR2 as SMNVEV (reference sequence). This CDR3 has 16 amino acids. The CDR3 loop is CASSKTGKSGANVLTF. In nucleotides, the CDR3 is TGTGCCAGCTCCAAGACAGGGAAATCTGGGGCCAACGTCCTGACTTTC.

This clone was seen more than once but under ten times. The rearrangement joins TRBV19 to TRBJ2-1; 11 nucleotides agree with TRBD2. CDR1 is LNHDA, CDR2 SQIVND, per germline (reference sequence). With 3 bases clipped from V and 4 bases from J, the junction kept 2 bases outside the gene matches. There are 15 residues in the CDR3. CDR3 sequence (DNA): TGTGCCAGTAGTATGACTAGCGGGGATTACAATGAGCAGTTCTTC. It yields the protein CASSMTSGDYNEQFF.

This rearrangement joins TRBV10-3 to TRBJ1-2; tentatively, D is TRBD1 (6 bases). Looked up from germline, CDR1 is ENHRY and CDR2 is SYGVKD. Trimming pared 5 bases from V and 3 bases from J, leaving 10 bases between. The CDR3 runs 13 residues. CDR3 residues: CAISPGGDYGYTF. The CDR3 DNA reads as TGTGCCATCAGTCCGGGGGGCGACTATGGCTACACCTTC.

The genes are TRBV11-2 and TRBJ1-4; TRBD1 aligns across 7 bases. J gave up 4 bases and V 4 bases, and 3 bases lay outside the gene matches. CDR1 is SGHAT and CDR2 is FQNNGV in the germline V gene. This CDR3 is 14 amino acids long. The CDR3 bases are TGTGCCAGCAGCTCGGGACAGCTTAATGAAAAACTGTTTTTT. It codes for CASSSGQLNEKLFF.

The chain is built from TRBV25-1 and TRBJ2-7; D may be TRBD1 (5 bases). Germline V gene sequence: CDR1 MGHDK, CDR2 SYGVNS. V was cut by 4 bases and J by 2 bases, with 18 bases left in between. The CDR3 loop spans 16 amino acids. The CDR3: CASSASIDSSPYEQYF. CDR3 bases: TGTGCCAGCAGTGCCTCCATAGACAGTAGCCCCTACGAGCAGTACTTC.

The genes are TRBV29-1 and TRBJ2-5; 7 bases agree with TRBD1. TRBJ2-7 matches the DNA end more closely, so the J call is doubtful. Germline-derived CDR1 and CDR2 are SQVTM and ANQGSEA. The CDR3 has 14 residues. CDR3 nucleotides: TGCAGCGTTGAATTCCCAGGGGGACGCTACGAGCAGTACTTC. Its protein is CSVEFPGGRYEQYF.

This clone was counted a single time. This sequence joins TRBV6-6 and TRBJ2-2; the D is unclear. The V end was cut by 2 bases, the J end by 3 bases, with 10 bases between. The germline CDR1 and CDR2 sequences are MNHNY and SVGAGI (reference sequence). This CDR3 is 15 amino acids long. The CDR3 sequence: CASSYHSRDTGELFF. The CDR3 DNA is TGTGCCAGCAGTTACCACTCTCGGGACACCGGGGAGCTGTTTTTT.

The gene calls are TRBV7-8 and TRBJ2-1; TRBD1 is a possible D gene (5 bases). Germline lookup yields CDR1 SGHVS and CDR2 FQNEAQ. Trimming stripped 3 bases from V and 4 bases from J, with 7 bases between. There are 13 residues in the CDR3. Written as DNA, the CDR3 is TGTGCCAGCAGCTTTACAGGTTACAATGAGCAGTTCTTC. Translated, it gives CASSFTGYNEQFF.

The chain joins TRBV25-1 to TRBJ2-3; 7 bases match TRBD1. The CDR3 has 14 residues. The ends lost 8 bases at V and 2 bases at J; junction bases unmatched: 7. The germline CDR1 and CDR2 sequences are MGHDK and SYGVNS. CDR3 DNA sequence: TGTGCCAGCGGACAACAGGGGACCACAGATACGCAGTATTTT. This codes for CASGQQGTTDTQYF.

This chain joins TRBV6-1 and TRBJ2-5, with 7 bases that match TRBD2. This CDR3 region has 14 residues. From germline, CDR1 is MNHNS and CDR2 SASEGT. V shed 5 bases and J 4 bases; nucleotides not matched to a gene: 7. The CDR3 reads CASSPSGGRETQYF. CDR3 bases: TGTGCCAGCAGTCCTTCGGGGGGACGAGAGACCCAGTACTTC.

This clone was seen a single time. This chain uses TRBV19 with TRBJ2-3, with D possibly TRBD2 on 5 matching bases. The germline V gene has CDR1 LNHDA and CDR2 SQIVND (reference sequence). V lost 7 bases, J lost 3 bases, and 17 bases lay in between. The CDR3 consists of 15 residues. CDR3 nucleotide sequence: TGTGCCAGTACCGCTCTCGGCGGCGGGACAGATACGCAGTATTTT. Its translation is CASTALGGGTDTQYF.